Given below is one T cell receptor (beta chain) in context. The antigen is undetermined. Repertoires were generated with immunoSEQ multiplex PCR, while TCRdb's copy carries only in-frame clones and drops some. The sample holds some 41,000 clones, less than 80% seen once. This CDR3 comprises 11 residues. The germline V and J ends were trimmed by 2 bases and 4 bases, with 5 bases remaining between them. Germline CDR1 SQVTM, CDR2 ANQGSEA. Resections took place in Japan or China from about 2013 to 2018. Nucleic acids came from premalignant or tumor cells enriched by macro-dissection. The data stem from a study of immune evolution from preneoplasia to lung adenocarcinoma. Study-wide results and caveats: T cell clonality was higher in KRAS-mutant than EGFR-mutant or wild-type nodules. Top clone share appeared to fall from AAH through AIS, MIA, adenocarcinoma.

The sample consisted of FFPE invasive lung adenocarcinoma tissue. The V call is TRBV29-1, the J call TRBJ1-2, with D tentatively TRBD1 (5 bases). This TCR derives from a person in their sixties or seventies with lung adenocarcinoma. Written as DNA, the CDR3 is TGCAGCGTTGAAACAGGCTATGGCTACACCTTC. Its translation: CSVETGYGYTF. Full variable domain (missing parts from reference TRBV29-1 and TRBJ1-2): SAVISQKPSRDICQRGTSLTIQCQVDSQVTMMFWYRQQPGQSLTLIATANQGSEATYESGFVIDKFPISRPNLTFSTLTVSNMSPEDSSIYLCSVETGYGYTFGSGTRLTVV.